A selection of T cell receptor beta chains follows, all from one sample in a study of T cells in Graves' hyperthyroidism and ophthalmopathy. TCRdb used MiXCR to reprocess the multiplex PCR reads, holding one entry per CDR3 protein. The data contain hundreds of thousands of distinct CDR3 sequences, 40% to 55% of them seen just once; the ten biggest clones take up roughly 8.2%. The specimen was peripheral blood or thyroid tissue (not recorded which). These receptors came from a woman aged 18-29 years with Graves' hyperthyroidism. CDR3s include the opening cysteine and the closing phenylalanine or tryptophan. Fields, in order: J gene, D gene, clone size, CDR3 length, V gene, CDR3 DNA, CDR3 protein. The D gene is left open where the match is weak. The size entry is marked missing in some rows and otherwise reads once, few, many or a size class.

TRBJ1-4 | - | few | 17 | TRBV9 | TGTGCCAGCAGCTCGAGCTTAGCGGCCACATCGGGAAAAAAACTGTTTTTT | CASSSSLAATSGKKLFF
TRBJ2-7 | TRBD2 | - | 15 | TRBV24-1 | TGTGCCACCAGTGATTCCGGACTAGCGGGAGGAGAGCAGTACTTC | CATSDSGLAGGEQYF
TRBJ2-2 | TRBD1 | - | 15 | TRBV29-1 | TGCAGCTTAGACCCGGACAGGGCAAACACCGGGGAGCTGTTTTTT | CSLDPDRANTGELFF
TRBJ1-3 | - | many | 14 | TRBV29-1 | TGCAGCGTTGCTCCTAGAGGGATCGGAAACACCATATATTTT | CSVAPRGIGNTIYF
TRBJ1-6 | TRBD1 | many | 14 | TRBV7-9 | TGTGCCAGCAGCCGGACAGGGGGAGATTCACCCCTCCACTTT | CASSRTGGDSPLHF
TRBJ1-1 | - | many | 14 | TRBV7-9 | TGTGCCAGCAGCTTACATGGGTCGGACACTGAAGCTTTCTTT | CASSLHGSDTEAFF
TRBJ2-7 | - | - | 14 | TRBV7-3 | TGTGCCAGCACCCTGTGGGGGAGTACCTACGAGCAGTACTTC | CASTLWGSTYEQYF
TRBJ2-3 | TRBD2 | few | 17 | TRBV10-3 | TGTGCCAGCAGTCCCGGGACTAGCGGGAGCGGGACAGATACGCAGTATTTT | CASSPGTSGSGTDTQYF
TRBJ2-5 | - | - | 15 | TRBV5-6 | TGTGCCAGCAGTCTGGGCGGGGGCACCCAAGAGACCCAGTACTTC | CASSLGGGTQETQYF
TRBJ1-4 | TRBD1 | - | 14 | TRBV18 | TGTGCCAGCTCACATGACAGGGTTGATGAAAAACTGTTTTTT | CASSHDRVDEKLFF
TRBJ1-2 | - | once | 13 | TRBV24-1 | TGTGCCACCAGTGATACACAGAGCAATGACTACACCTTC | CATSDTQSNDYTF
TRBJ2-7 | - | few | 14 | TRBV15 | TGTGCCACCAGCAGAGTTCAGGGGACCTACGAGCAGTACTTC | CATSRVQGTYEQYF
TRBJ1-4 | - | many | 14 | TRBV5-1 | TGCGCCAGCAGCTTGTTGGAAGGAGAAGAAAAACTGTTTTTT | CASSLLEGEEKLFF
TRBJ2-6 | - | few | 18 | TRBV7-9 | TGTGCCAGCAGCTTAAGGGCAGGCCATGGCTCTGGGGCCAACGTCCTGACTTTC | CASSLRAGHGSGANVLTF
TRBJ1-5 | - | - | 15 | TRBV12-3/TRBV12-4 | TGTGCCAGCAGCCGCCGAGGAGTGGGCAATCAGCCCCAGCATTTT | CASSRRGVGNQPQHF
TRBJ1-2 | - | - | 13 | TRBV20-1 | TGCAGTGCTAGACCAGGGCAAGCCTATGGCTACACCTTC | CSARPGQAYGYTF
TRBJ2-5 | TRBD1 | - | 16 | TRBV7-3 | TGTGCCAGCAGCTTAGACAGGGCGGCGTCCCAAGAGATCCAGTACTTC | CASSLDRAASQEIQYF
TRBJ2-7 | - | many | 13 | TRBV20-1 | TGCAGTGCTAGAGGGGACTCCGACTACGAGCAGTACTTC | CSARGDSDYEQYF
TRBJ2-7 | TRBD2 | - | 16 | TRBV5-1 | TGCGCCAGCAGCCAAGCGGTAGGGACTAGCGGGTACGAGCAGTACTTC | CASSQAVGTSGYEQYF
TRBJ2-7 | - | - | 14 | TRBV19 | TGTGCCAGTAGAAGGGGATCGGGAACCTACGAGCAGTACTTC | CASRRGSGTYEQYF